This T cell receptor beta chain stems from a study of CD8 T cells in ankylosing spondylitis. CDR1 and CDR2 from the germline V gene are SNHLY and FYNNEI. Deletions cut 4 bases from V and 4 bases from J, with 7 bases between. The CDR3 is 12 amino acids. TCRdb used MiXCR to reprocess the 5' RACE reads, holding one entry per CDR3 protein. The repertoire holds about 150,000 distinct CDR3 sequences, with roughly 30% as singletons. Study-wide points: Significantly higher representation of disease-linked clones was reported for matched ankylosing spondylitis synovial fluid.

This clonotype was detected many times. Its specificity is unknown. The chain links TRBV2 to TRBJ1-2, with no clear D. The specimen sequenced was synovial fluid, either unsorted or a sorted T cell fraction (not recorded which). The TCR was taken from a male donor with ankylosing spondylitis. CDR3: CASSASLYGYTF. Here the CDR3 DNA reads TGTGCCAGCAGTGCAAGCCTCTATGGCTACACCTTC. Full variable domain (outside the CDR3, taken from reference TRBV2 and TRBJ1-2): EPEVTQTPSHQVTQMGQEVILRCVPISNHLYFYWYRQILGQKVEFLVSFYNNEISEKSEIFDDQFSVERPDGSNFTLKIRSTKLEDSAMYFCASSASLYGYTFGSGTRLTVV.